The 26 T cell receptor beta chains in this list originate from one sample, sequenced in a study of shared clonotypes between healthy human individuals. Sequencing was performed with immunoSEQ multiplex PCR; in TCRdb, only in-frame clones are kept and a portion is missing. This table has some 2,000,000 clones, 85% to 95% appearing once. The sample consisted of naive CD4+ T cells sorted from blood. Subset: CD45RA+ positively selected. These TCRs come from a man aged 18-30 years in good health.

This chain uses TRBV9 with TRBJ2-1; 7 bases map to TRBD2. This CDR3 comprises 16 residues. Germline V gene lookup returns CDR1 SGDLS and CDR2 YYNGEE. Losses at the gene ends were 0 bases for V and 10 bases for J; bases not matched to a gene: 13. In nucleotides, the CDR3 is TGTGCCAGCAGCGTAGTGGCTAGCGGACTCCTTTCGGAGCAGTTCTTC. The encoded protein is CASSVVASGLLSEQFF.

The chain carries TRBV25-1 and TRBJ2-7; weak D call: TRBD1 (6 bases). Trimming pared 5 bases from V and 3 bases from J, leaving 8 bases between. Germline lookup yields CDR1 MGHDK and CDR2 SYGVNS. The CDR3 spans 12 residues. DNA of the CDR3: TGTGCCAGCAGTCGGGACATCTACGAGCAGTACTTC. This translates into CASSRDIYEQYF.

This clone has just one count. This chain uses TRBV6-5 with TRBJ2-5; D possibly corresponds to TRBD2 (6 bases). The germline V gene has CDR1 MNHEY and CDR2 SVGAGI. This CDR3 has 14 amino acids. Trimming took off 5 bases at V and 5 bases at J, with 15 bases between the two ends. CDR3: CASSDGSGWETQYF. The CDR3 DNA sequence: TGTGCCAGCAGTGACGGGAGCGGATGGGAGACCCAGTACTTC.

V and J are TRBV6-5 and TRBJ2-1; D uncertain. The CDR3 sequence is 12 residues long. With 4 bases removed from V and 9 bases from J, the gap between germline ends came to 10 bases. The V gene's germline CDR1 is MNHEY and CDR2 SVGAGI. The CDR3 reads CASSSVGAEQFF. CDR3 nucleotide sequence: TGTGCCAGCAGTTCTGTAGGCGCTGAGCAGTTCTTC.

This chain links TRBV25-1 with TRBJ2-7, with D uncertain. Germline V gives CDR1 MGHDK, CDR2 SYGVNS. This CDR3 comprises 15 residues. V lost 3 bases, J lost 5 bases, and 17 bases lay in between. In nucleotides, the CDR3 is TGTGCCAGCAGTGAGTCGACGGTCCTCACCCACGAGCAGTACTTC. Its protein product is CASSESTVLTHEQYF.

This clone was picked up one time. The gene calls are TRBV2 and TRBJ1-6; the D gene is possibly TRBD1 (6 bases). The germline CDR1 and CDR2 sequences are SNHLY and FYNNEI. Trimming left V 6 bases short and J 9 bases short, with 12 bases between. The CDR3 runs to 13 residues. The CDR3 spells CASRDRRSSPLHF. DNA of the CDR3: TGTGCCAGCAGAGACAGGCGGAGTTCACCCCTCCACTTT.

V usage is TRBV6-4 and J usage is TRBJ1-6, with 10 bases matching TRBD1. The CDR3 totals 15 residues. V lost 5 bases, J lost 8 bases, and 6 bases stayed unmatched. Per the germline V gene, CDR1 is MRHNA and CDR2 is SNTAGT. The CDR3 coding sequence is TGTGCCAGCAGTTCCTCCGGACAGGGGGATTCACCCCTCCACTTT. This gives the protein CASSSSGQGDSPLHF.

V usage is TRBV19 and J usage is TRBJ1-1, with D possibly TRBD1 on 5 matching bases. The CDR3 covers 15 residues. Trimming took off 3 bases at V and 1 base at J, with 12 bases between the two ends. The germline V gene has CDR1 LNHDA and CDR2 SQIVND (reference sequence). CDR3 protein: CASSIIRVPNTEAFF. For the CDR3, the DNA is TGTGCCAGTAGTATTATCAGGGTGCCGAACACTGAAGCTTTCTTT.

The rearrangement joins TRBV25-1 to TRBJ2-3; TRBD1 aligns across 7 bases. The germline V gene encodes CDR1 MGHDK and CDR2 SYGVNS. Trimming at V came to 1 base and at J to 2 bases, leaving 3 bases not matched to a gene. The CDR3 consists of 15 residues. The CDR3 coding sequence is TGTGCCAGCAGTGAATCCAGGGGGACCACAGATACGCAGTATTTT. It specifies CASSESRGTTDTQYF.

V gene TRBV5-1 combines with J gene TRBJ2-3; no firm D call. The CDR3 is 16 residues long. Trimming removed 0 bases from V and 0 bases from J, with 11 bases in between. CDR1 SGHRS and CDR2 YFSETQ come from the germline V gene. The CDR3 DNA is TGCGCCAGCAGCTTGGAGACTTACACTAGCACAGATACGCAGTATTTT. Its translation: CASSLETYTSTDTQYF.

CDR3 sequence: CASSLTGVYTEAFF. CDR3 sequence (DNA): TGCGCCAGCAGCTTGACAGGGGTGTACACTGAAGCTTTCTTT. The chain combines TRBV5-1 with TRBJ1-1, with 7 bases matching TRBD1. The CDR3 has 14 residues. CDR1 SGHRS and CDR2 YFSETQ come from the germline V gene. V shed 1 base, J shed 3 bases, and the junction held 3 bases outside the gene matches.

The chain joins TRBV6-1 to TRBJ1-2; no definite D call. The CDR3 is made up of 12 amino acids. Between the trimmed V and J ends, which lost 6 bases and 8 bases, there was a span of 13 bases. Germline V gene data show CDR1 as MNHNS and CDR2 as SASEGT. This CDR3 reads CASSLLTIGYTF. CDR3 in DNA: TGTGCCAGCAGCCTCTTGACGATAGGCTACACCTTC.

CDR3 sequence (DNA): TGCGCCAGCGTGGGACAGGGGGGTTCCGGGGAGCTGTTTTTT. This gives the protein CASVGQGGSGELFF. The V call is TRBV10-2, the J call TRBJ2-2, with 11 bases identical to TRBD1. There are 14 residues in the CDR3. Trimming removed 8 bases from V and 6 bases from J; junction bases left unmatched: 5. Germline CDR1 WSHSY, CDR2 SAAADI.

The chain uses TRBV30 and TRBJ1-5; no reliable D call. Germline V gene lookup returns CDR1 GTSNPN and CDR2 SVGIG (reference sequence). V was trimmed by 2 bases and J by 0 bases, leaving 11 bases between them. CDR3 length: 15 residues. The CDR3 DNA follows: TGTGCCTGGAGTCCCCGGGGAGATAGCAATCAGCCCCAGCATTTT. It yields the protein CAWSPRGDSNQPQHF.

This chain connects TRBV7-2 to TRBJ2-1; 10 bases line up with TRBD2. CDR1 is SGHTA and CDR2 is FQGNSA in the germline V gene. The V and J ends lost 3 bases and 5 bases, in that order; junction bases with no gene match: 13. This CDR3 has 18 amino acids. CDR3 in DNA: TGTGCCAGCAGCTTTAGGAGATCTAGCGGGAGACGCAACAATGAGCAGTTCTTC. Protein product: CASSFRRSSGRRNNEQFF.

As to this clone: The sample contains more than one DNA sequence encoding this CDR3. CDR3 nucleotides: TGTGCCAGTAGTGCGGACAGTTCCTACGAGCAGTACTTC. This codes for CASSADSSYEQYF. This sequence joins TRBV19 and TRBJ2-7; weak D call: TRBD1 (6 bases). V was pared by 5 bases and J by 1 base, with 9 bases between. The germline V gene encodes CDR1 LNHDA and CDR2 SQIVND (reference sequence). The CDR3 totals 13 residues.

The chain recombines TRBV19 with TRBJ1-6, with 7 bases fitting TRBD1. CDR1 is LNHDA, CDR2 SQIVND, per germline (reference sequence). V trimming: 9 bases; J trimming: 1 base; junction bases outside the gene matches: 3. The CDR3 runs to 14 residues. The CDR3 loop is CASAQGSYNSPLHF. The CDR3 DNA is TGTGCCAGCGCACAGGGGTCCTATAATTCACCCCTCCACTTT. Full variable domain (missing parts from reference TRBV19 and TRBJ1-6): DGGITQSPKYLFRKEGQNVTLSCEQNLNHDAMYWYRQDPGQGLRLIYYSQIVNDFQKGDIAEGYSVSREKKESFPLTVTSAQKNPTAFYLCASAQGSYNSPLHFGNGTRLTVT.

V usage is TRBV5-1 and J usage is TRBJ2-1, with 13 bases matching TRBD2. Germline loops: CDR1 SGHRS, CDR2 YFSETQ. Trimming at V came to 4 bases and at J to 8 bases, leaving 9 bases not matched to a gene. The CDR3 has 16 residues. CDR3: CASSRGLAGVKDEQFF. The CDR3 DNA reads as TGCGCCAGCAGCCGCGGACTAGCGGGAGTTAAAGATGAGCAGTTCTTC.

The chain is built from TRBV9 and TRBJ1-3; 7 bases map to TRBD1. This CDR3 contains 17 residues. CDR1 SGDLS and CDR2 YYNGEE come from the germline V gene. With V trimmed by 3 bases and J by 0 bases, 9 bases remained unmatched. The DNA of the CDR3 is TGTGCCAGCAGCGCCTGGGACAGACCAAGCTCTGGAAACACCATATATTTT. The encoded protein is CASSAWDRPSSGNTIYF. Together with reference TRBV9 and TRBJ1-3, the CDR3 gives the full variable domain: DSGVTQTPKHLITATGQRVTLRCSPRSGDLSVYWYQQSLDQGLQFLIQYYNGEERAKGNILERFSAQQFPDLHSELNLSSLELGDSALYFCASSAWDRPSSGNTIYFGEGSWLTVV.

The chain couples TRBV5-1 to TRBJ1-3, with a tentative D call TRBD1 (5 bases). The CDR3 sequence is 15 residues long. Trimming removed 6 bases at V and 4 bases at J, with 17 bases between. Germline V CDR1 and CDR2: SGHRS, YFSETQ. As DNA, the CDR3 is TGCGCCAGCACCCACGACGGGGGTCCCGGAAACACCATATATTTT. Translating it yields CASTHDGGPGNTIYF.

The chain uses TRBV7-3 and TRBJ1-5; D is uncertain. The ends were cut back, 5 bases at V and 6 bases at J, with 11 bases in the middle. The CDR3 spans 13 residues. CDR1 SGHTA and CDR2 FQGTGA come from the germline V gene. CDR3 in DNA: TGTGCCAGCAGCGCTGGAAGAGGTCAGCCCCAGCATTTT. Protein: CASSAGRGQPQHF.

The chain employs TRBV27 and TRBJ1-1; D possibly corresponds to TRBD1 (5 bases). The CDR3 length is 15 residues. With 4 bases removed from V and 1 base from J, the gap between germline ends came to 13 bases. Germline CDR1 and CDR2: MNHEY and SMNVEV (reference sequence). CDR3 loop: CASSSFRVENTEAFF. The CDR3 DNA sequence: TGTGCCAGCAGTTCCTTCAGGGTGGAGAACACTGAAGCTTTCTTT.

Here the CDR3 reads CASSYSRGLDYGYTF. CDR3 coding DNA: TGTGCCAGCAGTTACTCCAGGGGGCTGGACTATGGCTACACCTTC. This chain links TRBV6-6 with TRBJ1-2; 8 bases are shared with TRBD1. CDR1 MNHNY and CDR2 SVGAGI come from the germline V gene (reference sequence). J gave up 3 bases and V 0 bases, and 3 bases lay outside the gene matches. The CDR3 has 15 amino acids.

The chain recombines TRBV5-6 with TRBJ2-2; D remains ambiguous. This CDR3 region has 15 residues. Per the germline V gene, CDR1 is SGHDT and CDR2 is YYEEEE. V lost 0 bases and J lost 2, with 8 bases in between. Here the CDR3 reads CASSLGPENTGELFF. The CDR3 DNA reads TGTGCCAGCAGCTTGGGTCCTGAAAACACCGGGGAGCTGTTTTTT.

CDR3 sequence reads: CASSLVVSDTQYF. The CDR3 coding sequence is TGTGCCAGCAGCTTGGTCGTATCAGATACGCAGTATTTT. The rearrangement joins TRBV5-4 to TRBJ2-3; no definite D call. Per the germline V gene, CDR1 is SGHNT and CDR2 is YYREEE (reference sequence). The CDR3 has 13 amino acids. V lost 0 bases and J 4 bases, leaving 6 bases between the germline ends.

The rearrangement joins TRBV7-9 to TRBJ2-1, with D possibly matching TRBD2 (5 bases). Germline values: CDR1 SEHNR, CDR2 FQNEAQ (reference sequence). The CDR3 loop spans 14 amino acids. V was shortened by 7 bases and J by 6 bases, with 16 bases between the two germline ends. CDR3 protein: CASIGGANLNEQFF. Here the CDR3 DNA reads TGTGCCAGCATCGGAGGAGCGAACCTCAATGAGCAGTTCTTC.